What follows are 18 T cell receptor beta chains derived from one specimen sequenced in a study of Tregs in tolerant kidney transplant recipients. Data came from immunoSEQ multiplex PCR; TCRdb stores just in-frame clones and leaves some out. The sample includes tens of thousands of clones. Sample: CD4+ T cells from blood, taken before the transplant. The receptor source for this set is a human donor who received a combined kidney and bone marrow transplant.

Worth noting for this clone: From the germline J gene comes the end of the CDR3, since the read stops 3 residues before it. This chain links TRBV30 with TRBJ1-6; weak D call: TRBD1 (6 bases). CDR1 GTSNPN and CDR2 SVGIG come from the germline V gene (reference sequence). CDR3 length: 14 amino acids. With 2 bases removed from V and 7 bases from J, the gap between germline ends came to 12 bases. The CDR3 is CAWSPQGGNSPLHF. The CDR3 bases that were read are TGTGCCTGGAGTCCACAGGGCGGGAATTCACCC.

Worth noting for this clone: The CDR3 end falls 3 residues outside the read, so it is completed with the germline J gene. This chain links TRBV18 with TRBJ1-1; 7 bases map to TRBD1. The junction had 13 bases not matched to a gene; V was cut back by 6 bases and J by 0 bases. Germline V gene data show CDR1 as KGHSH and CDR2 as LQKENI. The CDR3 contains 17 residues. The sequenced part of the CDR3 DNA is TGTGCCAGCTCGCCCGAAATGGGGACAGTCATGAACACTGAA. Translation gives CASSPEMGTVMNTE. The complete CDR3 reads CASSPEMGTVMNTEAFF.

On this clone itself: The read ends 3 residues early relative to the CDR3; the germline J gene fills the gap. The chain employs TRBV29-1 and TRBJ1-4; tentative D call: TRBD1 (6 bases). Germline CDR1 reads SQVTM; CDR2 reads ANQGSEA. The CDR3 runs to 13 residues. The V end was cut by 7 bases, the J end by 4 bases, with 13 bases between. The CDR3 sequence is CSGSGQFNEKLFF. The sequenced CDR3 bases are TGCAGCGGGTCTGGACAGTTTAATGAAAAA.

About this clone: The read terminates 3 residues before the CDR3 end, so the remaining end is supplied by the germline J gene. The chain links TRBV30 to TRBJ2-1, with TRBD2 matching over 11 bases. Trimming removed 0 bases from V and 4 bases from J; junction bases left unmatched: 2. Germline CDR1 reads GTSNPN; CDR2 reads SVGIG (reference sequence). The CDR3 is 15 amino acids. CDR3 DNA (partial): TGTGCCTGGAGTGTCCCTAGCGGGAGGTACAATGAG. Protein product: CAWSVPSGRYNE. The entire CDR3 is CAWSVPSGRYNEQFF.

About this clone: The read falls 3 residues short of the CDR3 end, and the missing part is taken from the germline J gene. The gene calls are TRBV7-8 and TRBJ2-7; 10 bases fit TRBD2. The CDR3 totals 17 residues. Germline V gives CDR1 SGHVS, CDR2 FQNEAQ. With V trimmed by 1 base and J by 4 bases, 10 bases remained unmatched. CDR3: CASSLDSASGSSYEQYF. Partial CDR3 DNA: TGTGCCAGCAGCTTAGATAGTGCTAGCGGGAGCTCTTACGAG.

About this clone itself: The CDR3 goes on 3 residues after the read ends, and that part is filled in from the germline J gene. The rearrangement joins TRBV5-1 to TRBJ2-3; 7 positions match TRBD2. Per the germline V gene, CDR1 is SGHRS and CDR2 is YFSETQ. CDR3 length: 17 amino acids. V lost 4 bases and J lost 2; bases outside the gene matches: 13. CDR3 bases read: TGCGCCAGCAGCCCCTACCTCGCCGGGACTACCACAGATACG. Residues: CASSPYLAGTTTDT. The whole CDR3 sequence is CASSPYLAGTTTDTQYF.

In the case of this clone: The read halts 3 residues ahead of the CDR3 end, with the missing end drawn from the germline J gene. The chain has TRBV6-2 or TRBV6-3 and TRBJ2-7; 8 bases fit TRBD1. Germline CDR1 MNHEY, CDR2 SVGEGT. This CDR3 is 17 amino acids long. V lost 2 bases to trimming and J lost 1 base; unmatched junction nucleotides: 10. The CDR3 bases that were read are TGTGCCAGCAGTTACCCCCTTGGGGACAGGTATTCCTACGAG. As protein: CASSYPLGDRYSYE. The full CDR3 protein reads CASSYPLGDRYSYEQYF.

On this clone itself: The CDR3 end is not reached by the read, which stops 3 residues before it; the germline J gene fills it in. The chain joins TRBV19 to TRBJ1-5; the D gene is possibly TRBD1 (5 bases). Germline values: CDR1 LNHDA, CDR2 SQIVND (reference sequence). V lost 9 bases, J lost 3 bases, and 12 bases lay in between. The CDR3 is 13 amino acids. The CDR3 DNA, read in part, is TGTGCCAGCCAAGGGACTCACAATCAGCCC. It is translated as CASQGTHNQP. The complete CDR3 sequence is CASQGTHNQPQHF.

Points on this clone: The CDR3 goes on 3 residues after the read ends, and that part is filled in from the germline J gene. The chain uses TRBV20-1 and TRBJ1-5; perhaps TRBD1 as D (5 bases). The CDR3 contains 16 residues. V was trimmed by 0 bases and J by 3 bases, leaving 15 bases between them. Germline lookup yields CDR1 DFQATT and CDR2 SNEGSKA (reference sequence). CDR3 sequence reads: CSARDSGRANNQPQHF. The sequenced CDR3 bases are TGCAGTGCTAGAGATAGCGGCAGGGCAAACAATCAGCCC.

As to this clone: The read terminates 3 residues ahead of where the CDR3 ends, so the germline J gene completes it. V is TRBV20-1 and J is TRBJ2-2; TRBD1 matches 10 bases. Germline values: CDR1 DFQATT, CDR2 SNEGSKA (reference sequence). Trimming cost V 3 bases and J 3 bases; bases outside gene matches: 4. The CDR3 has 15 amino acids. The DNA read from the CDR3 is TGCAGTGCTAGCGGACAGGGGGGGGACACCGGGGAG. This translates into CSASGQGGDTGE. The full CDR3 protein is CSASGQGGDTGELFF.

To note about this clone: The read terminates 3 residues before the CDR3 end, so the remaining end is supplied by the germline J gene. The V gene is TRBV20-1, the J gene TRBJ2-2, with 11 bases that match TRBD2. CDR3 size: 14 residues. The germline CDR1 and CDR2 sequences are DFQATT and SNEGSKA (reference sequence). Germline trimming cut 2 bases from V and 6 bases from J; bases unmatched to any gene: 2. CDR3: CSARTSGRSGELFF. Incomplete CDR3 DNA: TGCAGTGCTAGAACTAGCGGGAGATCCGGGGAG.

Remarks on this clone: Sequencing ends 3 residues short of the CDR3 end; the germline J gene provides the rest. The chain carries TRBV30 and TRBJ2-7; 8 bases align to TRBD1. The V gene's germline CDR1 is GTSNPN and CDR2 SVGIG (reference sequence). V lost 3 bases and J lost 3; bases outside the gene matches: 7. This CDR3 has 14 residues. CDR3: CAWSRSDRGYEQYF. The CDR3 DNA, read in part, is TGTGCCTGGAGCCGATCAGACAGGGGCTACGAG.

Points on this clone: The read finishes 3 residues shy of the CDR3 end, and the germline J gene is used to complete it. The chain carries TRBV7-2 and TRBJ1-6; D is uncertain. Deletions cut 2 bases from V and 10 bases from J, with 12 bases between. The CDR3 has 14 amino acids. CDR1 is SGHTA and CDR2 is FQGNSA in the germline V gene. CDR3 sequence: CASSLLLGESPLHF. The part of the CDR3 DNA that was read is TGTGCCAGCAGCTTACTCTTGGGCGAGTCACCC.

The covered CDR3 bases are TGTGCCAGCAGCTTAAAGCGGGGTCCCTACGAG. This translates into CASSLKRGPYE. The whole CDR3 is CASSLKRGPYEQYF. V usage is TRBV7-2 and J usage is TRBJ2-7; 7 bases match TRBD2. The CDR3 end is not reached by the read, which stops 3 residues before it; the germline J gene fills it in. Per germline, CDR1 SGHTA and CDR2 FQGNSA. This CDR3 contains 14 residues. Losses at the gene ends were 2 bases for V and 2 bases for J; bases not matched to a gene: 3.

With respect to this clone: Read sequence stops 3 residues before the CDR3 end, and the germline J gene provides the missing end. V gene TRBV30 combines with J gene TRBJ2-5; no reliable D call. This CDR3 is built from 11 residues. Per germline, CDR1 GTSNPN and CDR2 SVGIG (reference sequence). V shed 2 bases and J shed 5 bases, with 6 bases lying between them. The sequenced CDR3 bases are TGTGCCTGGAGTTCCGGGGAGACC. Residues: CAWSSGET. The entire CDR3 reads CAWSSGETQYF.

Of note for this clone: The read gets to within 3 residues of the CDR3 end, and the germline J gene fills in the rest. The V and J genes are TRBV20-1 and TRBJ2-4; the D gene is possibly TRBD1 (7 bases). In germline, CDR1 is DFQATT, CDR2 SNEGSKA (reference sequence). This CDR3 is built from 13 residues. This CDR3 is CSVRQGGSYDQYF. Partial CDR3 DNA: TGCAGTGTCCGGCAGGGGGGCTCCTACGAT.

About this clone: The observed sequence ends 3 residues before the CDR3 terminus, with the missing tail filled in from the germline J gene. The chain uses TRBV2 and TRBJ1-2, with TRBD1 matching over 7 bases. Germline V lookup: CDR1 SNHLY, CDR2 FYNNEI. This CDR3 has 14 residues. V lost 11 bases and J lost 6; bases outside the gene matches: 15. CDR3 region: CASSGGGRVNGYTF. The part of the CDR3 DNA that was read is TGTGCCTCCTCGGGAGGGGGCAGGGTAAATGGC.

Notes on this clone: The CDR3 end falls 3 residues outside the read, so it is completed with the germline J gene. This chain links TRBV13 with TRBJ2-7, with D perhaps TRBD1 (6 bases). Germline assignment: CDR1 PRHDT and CDR2 FYEKMQ (reference sequence). V lost 1 base, J lost 5 bases, and 15 bases lay in between. The CDR3 extends over 15 amino acids. CDR3 bases read: TGTGCCAGCAGCTTAGTGGGGCAGGGGTGGAACGAG. Residues: CASSLVGQGWNE. The entire CDR3 protein is CASSLVGQGWNEQYF.